The 13 T cell receptor beta chains below all came from one sample that was sequenced in a study of blood T cell repertoires in COVID-19 (dated by TCRdb to the early 2020s). Library prep was done by the immunoSEQ multiplex PCR assay. TCRdb mirrors the immuneACCESS table, restricted to in-frame sequences. Some clones are absent from its copies; in checked studies, under half trace to an unresolved V gene, and the reason for the others is unknown. Within this sample are 150,000 to 200,000 clones, with more than 75% of them counted one time only. The ten largest account for around 3.5% of the sample. The sample comprised peripheral blood. Receptors were obtained from an older man with acute or convalescent COVID-19.

The V gene is TRBV25-1, the J gene TRBJ1-4; 7 positions match TRBD1. Unmatched junction bases numbered 2, after V lost 2 bases and J lost 8 bases. The length of the CDR3 is 13 residues. CDR1 and CDR2 (germline): MGHDK, SYGVNS. Written as DNA, the CDR3 is TGTGCCAGCAGTGAAGGGGACAGAGAAAAACTGTTTTTT. Amino acid sequence: CASSEGDREKLFF.

V usage is TRBV30 and J usage is TRBJ1-2; a weak D match, TRBD1 (5 bases). The CDR3 loop spans 12 amino acids. CDR1 is GTSNPN, CDR2 SVGIG, per germline (reference sequence). V was shortened by 3 bases and J by 2 bases, with 7 bases between the two germline ends. The CDR3 DNA reads TGTGCCTGGAGCCCAGGGAACTATGGCTACACCTTC. Protein: CAWSPGNYGYTF.

This clone has a single count. The chain joins TRBV25-1 to TRBJ1-1, with a weak D call TRBD1 (6 bases). V lost 1 base and J 9 bases, leaving 18 bases between the germline ends. Germline V CDR1 and CDR2: MGHDK, SYGVNS. This CDR3 comprises 15 residues. CDR3 in amino acids: CASSESPFETGKAFF. The CDR3 region has the DNA TGTGCCAGCAGTGAATCCCCCTTCGAGACAGGAAAAGCTTTCTTT.

This clone came up once. The chain couples TRBV19 to TRBJ2-3; maybe TRBD2 (6 bases). The CDR3 has 16 residues. Germline assignment: CDR1 LNHDA and CDR2 SQIVND (reference sequence). V was cut by 6 bases and J by 2 bases, with 18 bases left in between. CDR3 protein: CASSPDGDFYTDTQYF. The CDR3 nucleotides are TGTGCCAGTAGCCCGGACGGGGACTTTTACACAGATACGCAGTATTTT.

The V gene is TRBV6-6, the J gene TRBJ2-1; TRBD1 is a possible D gene (6 bases). From germline, CDR1 is MNHNY and CDR2 SVGAGI (reference sequence). Deletions cut 5 bases from V and 7 bases from J, with 21 bases between. The CDR3 totals 16 residues. This CDR3 reads CASSKQGNDLSNEQFF. The CDR3 region has the DNA TGTGCCAGCAGTAAACAGGGAAATGACCTGTCTAATGAGCAGTTCTTC.

This clone was detected only once. The genes are TRBV9 and TRBJ2-2, with TRBD2 matching over 8 bases. The germline CDR1 and CDR2 sequences are SGDLS and YYNGEE. This CDR3 region has 14 residues. V lost 4 bases and J lost 4; bases outside the gene matches: 3. CDR3: CASSSGGGTGELFF. CDR3 sequence (DNA): TGTGCCAGCAGCTCCGGGGGGGGCACCGGGGAGCTGTTTTTT.

The chain joins TRBV19 to TRBJ1-5; D ambiguous. Germline-derived CDR1 and CDR2 are LNHDA and SQIVND (reference sequence). V dropped 4 bases and J dropped 5 bases, with 6 bases sitting between them. There are 12 residues in the CDR3. Here the CDR3 reads CASSSGYQPQHF. CDR3 DNA sequence: TGTGCCAGTAGTAGCGGTTATCAGCCCCAGCATTTT.

The chain combines TRBV5-1 with TRBJ2-3, with 7 bases identical to TRBD2. This CDR3 spans 18 amino acids. V was pared by 1 base and J by 6 bases, with 17 bases of the junction left unmatched. In germline, CDR1 is SGHRS, CDR2 YFSETQ. The CDR3 loop is CASSLNPPASGPGDTQYF. CDR3 DNA: TGCGCCAGCAGCTTGAACCCCCCGGCTAGCGGCCCTGGGGATACGCAGTATTTT.

This rearrangement joins TRBV3-1 (or the pseudogene TRBV3-2) to TRBJ1-2; possible D gene TRBD1, 6 bases. This CDR3 has 14 amino acids. V shed 4 bases and J shed 5 bases, with 14 bases lying between them. The germline CDR1 and CDR2 sequences are LGHDT and YNNKEL (reference sequence). CDR3 residues: CASSLGPGAYGYTF. In DNA, the CDR3 is TGTGCCAGCAGCCTCGGTCCAGGGGCATATGGCTACACCTTC.

V gene TRBV6-1 combines with J gene TRBJ1-6; tentative D call: TRBD1 (6 bases). From germline, CDR1 is MNHNS and CDR2 SASEGT. This CDR3 has 13 amino acids. V lost 2 bases and J 10 bases, leaving 9 bases between the germline ends. The CDR3 bases are TGTGCCAGCAGTGAATACAGGGACTCACCCCTCCACTTT. It encodes CASSEYRDSPLHF.

The chain is built from TRBV7-3 and TRBJ2-3, with 7 bases identical to TRBD2. The CDR3 runs to 15 residues. Germline CDR1 SGHTA, CDR2 FQGTGA. The V segment lost 5 bases and the J segment 7 bases; nucleotides outside the gene matches: 12. CDR3 DNA: TGTGCCAGCAGCCCGTCTTCCGGGACTATGCATACGCAGTATTTT. It is translated as CASSPSSGTMHTQYF.

The chain employs TRBV7-2 and TRBJ1-5; D gene uncertain. The CDR3 runs to 16 residues. The V end lost 5 bases, the J end lost 2 bases, and 16 bases lay between the germline ends. The germline CDR1 and CDR2 sequences are SGHTA and FQGNSA. CDR3 in DNA: TGTGCCAGCAGCCCCGGTTCGTGGGGAGGCAATCAGCCCCAGCATTTT. Amino acids: CASSPGSWGGNQPQHF.

The chain has TRBV5-1 and TRBJ1-1, with TRBD1 matching over 7 bases. The germline CDR1 and CDR2 sequences are SGHRS and YFSETQ. Losses at the gene ends were 3 bases for V and 5 bases for J; bases not matched to a gene: 4. This CDR3 comprises 13 residues. This chain's CDR3 is CASSSQGSTEAFF. The CDR3 DNA sequence: TGCGCCAGCAGCTCACAGGGGTCGACTGAAGCTTTCTTT. Drawing the rest from reference TRBV5-1 and TRBJ1-1, the complete variable domain is KAGVTQTPRYLIKTRGQQVTLSCSPISGHRSVSWYQQTPGQGLQFLFEYFSETQRNKGNFPGRFSGRQFSNSRSEMNVSTLELGDSALYLCASSSQGSTEAFFGQGTRLTVV.